The next 4 T cell receptor beta chains were all read from a single sample in a study of T-cell memory formation after mild COVID-19. MiXCR, applied by TCRdb to the 5' RACE reads, yields one record per CDR3 protein. The table has roughly 89,000 distinct CDR3 sequences, over 12% seen once. The specimen sequenced was PBMCs or a T cell subset sorted from them (not recorded which). These receptor sequences come from a man between 18 and 29 years old who had mild COVID-19 (a few samples of this study predate the infection). Cell type and time point are not known.

The chain combines TRBV30 with TRBJ2-3; unclear D gene. The V end lost 0 bases, the J end lost 0 bases, and 10 bases lay between the germline ends. The CDR3 totals 15 residues. From germline, CDR1 is GTSNPN and CDR2 SVGIG (reference sequence). CDR3 amino acids: CAWSVGSTSTDTQYF. Here the CDR3 DNA reads TGTGCCTGGAGTGTGGGTAGTACTAGCACAGATACGCAGTATTTT.

Many counts were recorded for this clonotype. This chain links TRBV6-5 with TRBJ2-1; D is unclear. The CDR3 length is 16 residues. Trimming shortened V by 0 bases and J by 0 bases, and 9 bases separated the two germline ends. Germline-derived CDR1 and CDR2 are MNHEY and SVGAGI. The DNA for the CDR3 is TGTGCCAGCAGTTACTCAGGAGAGCGCTCCTACAATGAGCAGTTCTTC. It encodes CASSYSGERSYNEQFF.

This clonotype was detected only a few times. The V call is TRBV12-2, the J call TRBJ1-2. TRBV12-2 is given as a pseudogene. The CDR3 covers 14 residues. This CDR3 reads CASHIAEHHYGYTF. CDR3 sequence (DNA): TGTGCAAGTCACATCGCCGAACACCACTATGGCTACACCTTC.

The rearrangement joins TRBV4-3 to TRBJ2-5; TRBD1 matches at 7 bases. The CDR3 consists of 16 residues. The germline CDR1 and CDR2 sequences are LGHNA and YSLEER. After removal of 0 bases from V and 4 bases from J, the junction contained 8 bases not matched to a gene. CDR3 sequence: CASSQDRGRGSETQYF. CDR3 bases: TGCGCCAGCAGCCAAGATCGCGGCAGGGGGTCAGAGACCCAGTACTTC.